The entry below gives a single TCR beta chain sequence along with its context. The antigen remains unidentified. The entry originates in a study of T-cell memory formation after mild COVID-19. This CDR3 is built from 15 residues. CDR1 is SGHRS and CDR2 is YFSETQ in the germline V gene. Deletions cut 0 bases from V and 8 bases from J, with 12 bases between. One entry per CDR3 protein, called by TCRdb with MiXCR from the 5' RACE reads. Among about 360,000 distinct CDR3 sequences, approximately 15% were seen once, and the ten largest hold about 22%. Regarding the study as a whole: Among contracting clones, CD4+ were mainly CM/EM and CD8+ enriched in EMRA.

The TCR sequence derives from a man aged 18 to 30 who had mild COVID-19 (a few samples of this study predate the infection). Cell type and time point are not known. The chain links TRBV5-1 to TRBJ1-6, with D unclear. Sequencing used PBMCs or a T cell subset sorted from them (not recorded which). The CDR3 region is CASSLGVQTYSPLHF. The CDR3 nucleotides are TGCGCCAGCAGCTTGGGGGTGCAGACGTATTCACCCCTCCACTTT.